These 9 T cell receptor beta chains were sequenced from one sample in a study of blood T cell repertoires in COVID-19. Assay used: immunoSEQ multiplex PCR; TCRdb lists only in-frame clones, some missing. The sample carries approximately 97,000 clones, approximately 92% recorded once. Sequenced input: peripheral blood. All receptors derive from a man between 18 and 29 years old with acute or convalescent COVID-19.

This chain connects TRBV5-1 to TRBJ1-1; 7 bases line up with TRBD1. In germline, CDR1 is SGHRS, CDR2 YFSETQ. There are 13 residues in the CDR3. The V gene end was trimmed by 5 bases and the J gene end by 2 bases; junction bases not matched to a gene: 3. CDR3 sequence: CASRRDSNTEAFF. The CDR3 coding sequence is TGCGCCAGCAGGCGGGACAGCAACACTGAAGCTTTCTTT.

The DNA for the CDR3 is TGCAGCGTTGAAGTAAATAGCGGAGACGAGCAGTTCTTC. It translates to CSVEVNSGDEQFF. The chain combines TRBV29-1 with TRBJ2-1, with D perhaps TRBD2 (6 bases). V was cut by 1 base and J by 10 bases, with 14 bases left in between. CDR3 size: 13 residues. Germline V gives CDR1 SQVTM, CDR2 ANQGSEA.

The rearrangement joins TRBV30 to TRBJ1-1, with D possibly TRBD1 on 5 matching bases. Per the germline V gene, CDR1 is GTSNPN and CDR2 is SVGIG (reference sequence). The V and J ends lost 7 bases and 1 base respectively, with 10 bases between them. CDR3 length: 12 amino acids. CDR3 nucleotides: TGTGCCTCATGGGGGGGGAACACTGAAGCTTTCTTT. Translated, it gives CASWGGNTEAFF.

This chain connects TRBV2 to TRBJ2-3, with 9 bases aligning to TRBD1. J lost 8 bases, V lost 7 bases, and 16 bases had no gene match. Germline CDR1 reads SNHLY; CDR2 reads FYNNEI. CDR3 length: 16 residues. CDR3 amino acids: CASTPRQGGVVRTQYF. CDR3 DNA sequence: TGTGCCAGCACCCCCAGACAGGGGGGGGTGGTGCGTACGCAGTATTTT.

The J gene is TRBJ1-4, the V gene TRBV30, with D possibly TRBD1 on 6 matching bases. Looked up from germline, CDR1 is GTSNPN and CDR2 is SVGIG (reference sequence). The length of the CDR3 is 15 residues. V lost 3 bases and J lost 0, with 11 bases in between. The CDR3 reads CAWSKEGATNEKLFF. CDR3 bases: TGTGCCTGGAGCAAAGAGGGGGCAACTAATGAAAAACTGTTTTTT. Supplemented by reference TRBV30 and TRBJ1-4, the full variable domain reads SQTIHQWPATLVQPVGSPLSLECTVEGTSNPNLYWYRQAAGRGLQLLFYSVGIGQISSEVPQNLSASRPQDRQFILSSKKLLLSDSGFYLCAWSKEGATNEKLFFGSGTQLSVL.

This chain connects TRBV7-9 to TRBJ1-1; TRBD1 matches 8 bases. J lost 6 bases, V lost 3 bases, and 9 bases had no gene match. Germline V lookup: CDR1 SEHNR, CDR2 FQNEAQ (reference sequence). This CDR3 has 15 residues. This CDR3 reads CASSFTGGILPEAFF. CDR3 nucleotides: TGTGCCAGCAGCTTTACAGGGGGTATCCTCCCTGAAGCTTTCTTT.

The chain combines TRBV3-1 (or the pseudogene TRBV3-2) with TRBJ2-5, with 12 nucleotides matching TRBD2. CDR1 LGHDT and CDR2 YNNKEL come from the germline V gene (reference sequence). This CDR3 is 19 amino acids long. The trim removed 5 bases at V and 4 bases at J, leaving 17 bases unmatched. Here the CDR3 DNA reads TGTGCCAGCAGCTTTACTAGCGGGGGGCCTCCTCTAGGGGGAGAGACCCAGTACTTC. Translated, it gives CASSFTSGGPPLGGETQYF.

The chain has TRBV29-1 and TRBJ2-5, with 11 bases that match TRBD1. The CDR3 covers 17 residues. The germline CDR1 and CDR2 sequences are SQVTM and ANQGSEA. V gave up 4 bases and J gave up 1 base; unmatched junction bases: 11. The CDR3 bases are TGCAGCGTTGCGGGACCGACGGACAGGGGGCCCCAAGAGACCCAGTACTTC. Translation: CSVAGPTDRGPQETQYF. Full variable domain (missing parts from reference TRBV29-1 and TRBJ2-5): SAVISQKPSRDICQRGTSLTIQCQVDSQVTMMFWYRQQPGQSLTLIATANQGSEATYESGFVIDKFPISRPNLTFSTLTVSNMSPEDSSIYLCSVAGPTDRGPQETQYFGPGTRLLVL.

This chain connects TRBV19 to TRBJ1-2; 10 bases agree with TRBD1. This CDR3 comprises 15 residues. The junction had 5 bases not matched to a gene; V was cut back by 5 bases and J by 2 bases. CDR1 LNHDA and CDR2 SQIVND come from the germline V gene (reference sequence). The chain's CDR3 is CASSPSDRGNYGYTF. CDR3 coding DNA: TGTGCCAGTAGTCCGTCGGACAGGGGGAACTATGGCTACACCTTC. The complete variable domain, with remaining parts taken from reference TRBV19 and TRBJ1-2, reads DGGITQSPKYLFRKEGQNVTLSCEQNLNHDAMYWYRQDPGQGLRLIYYSQIVNDFQKGDIAEGYSVSREKKESFPLTVTSAQKNPTAFYLCASSPSDRGNYGYTFGSGTRLTVV.